This T cell receptor beta chain is from a study of blood T cell repertoires in COVID-19. The wider study: COVID-19 samples, acute and convalescent, were from the United States, Italy and Spain.

The protocol was immunoSEQ multiplex PCR, while the TCRdb copy is restricted to in-frame clones and leaves out a portion. The sample contains 150,000 to 200,000 clones, 75% to 85% of which appear only once. Germline CDR1 reads SGHAT; CDR2 reads FQNNGV. This CDR3 has 15 amino acids. After removal of 6 bases from V and 4 bases from J, the junction contained 4 bases not matched to a gene. The rearrangement uses TRBV11-2 and TRBJ2-1; 12 bases match TRBD2. The sequencing sample was made of peripheral blood. The TCR comes from a man in his 60s with acute or convalescent COVID-19. The CDR3 sequence: CASSFGTSGYNEQFF. CDR3 sequence (DNA): TGTGCCAGCAGTTTTGGGACTAGCGGGTACAATGAGCAGTTCTTC.